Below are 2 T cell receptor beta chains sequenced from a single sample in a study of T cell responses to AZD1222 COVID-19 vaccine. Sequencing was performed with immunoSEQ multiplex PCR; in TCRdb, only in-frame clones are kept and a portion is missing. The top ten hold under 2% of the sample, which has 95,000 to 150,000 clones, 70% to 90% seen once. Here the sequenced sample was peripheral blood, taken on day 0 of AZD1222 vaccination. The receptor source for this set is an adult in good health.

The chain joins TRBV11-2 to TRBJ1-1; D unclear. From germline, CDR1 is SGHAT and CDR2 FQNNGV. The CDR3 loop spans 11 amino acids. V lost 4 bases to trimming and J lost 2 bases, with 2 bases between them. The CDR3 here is CASSSNTEAFF. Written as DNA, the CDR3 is TGTGCCAGCAGCTCCAACACTGAAGCTTTCTTT.

The CDR3 sequence is CASSWFLAGGPLGNEQFF. The CDR3 nucleotides are TGTGCCAGCAGCTGGTTTCTAGCGGGAGGGCCACTTGGAAATGAGCAGTTCTTC. This chain connects TRBV5-6 to TRBJ2-1; 12 bases fit TRBD2. V was clipped by 3 bases and J by 7 bases; unmatched bases: 14. Germline V gene lookup returns CDR1 SGHDT and CDR2 YYEEEE. CDR3 length: 18 residues.